The present T cell receptor beta chain was sequenced within a study of cytomegalovirus exposure and HLA in healthy donors listed by TCRdb under 2017. Notes on the research overall: The 500 to 700 repertoires of the first cohort and the 120 or so validation repertoires were produced on the same platform, according to a later analysis. Besides the first cohort of some 670 subjects, a separate validation cohort made up of 120 different subjects was used. The study aimed to test whether cataloging public T cell receptors could reveal signatures of past pathogen exposure. To predict cytomegalovirus infection status, the study brought together high-throughput TCR immunosequencing, statistical association of individual TCRs with disease status, and machine learning. Points the paper makes about the study in general: A later analysis had no HLA typing for the validation cohort, so co-occurrence there was scored across all 130 or so repertoires. The study listed 150 to 200 TCR beta chains as associated with cytomegalovirus. Three of the identified cytomegalovirus-associated TCR beta chains were confirmed in vitro to be specific for cytomegalovirus antigens. The authors suggested that the approach could potentially be generalized to other disease states and immunological phenotypes. Subsequent analysis determined that TCRs grouped into clusters in the first cohort also showed a tendency toward co-occurrence across the roughly 130 validation repertoires, and 94% of cluster scores exceeded 0. In both the original and validation cohorts, the classifier was reported to diagnose cytomegalovirus status with high specificity and sensitivity. While some public TCRs were present in many individuals, most TCR sequences turned up only very rarely across donors.

As regards this clone: The antigen it binds to is not known. No much larger clonotype is one base removed from it; base qualities were not supplied.

Separate from the roughly 650-subject first cohort, the validation cohort of 90 to 150 subjects was the group to which the donors belonged. Including cysteine and phenylalanine, the CDR3 has 15 amino acids. Of the read, only the CDR3 DNA is kept; its 45 bases are in frame from base 1. V sheds 2 bases and J sheds 5 bases, leaving 16 bases between their ends. Based on the germline V gene, the CDR1 and CDR2 sequences are ENHRY and SYGVKD. The protocol used for the library was the immunoSEQ multiplex PCR assay. The authors' analysis ran thus. A statistical classification framework was built for diagnosing cytomegalovirus status from the catalog of TCR beta chain sequences. Entries here come from immuneACCESS through TCRdb and include only in-frame sequences with V and J called. Some clones fail to appear in such tables; in the studies checked, an unresolved V gene covers under half of the shortfall, and the cause of the remainder is unknown. V, J and clone size are those of that table, while D and trimming were read from the DNA. For this sample there are under 300,000 clones; 90% appear just once. The top ten hold 0.37% of the sample.

Sequenced sample: PBMCs. The sequence came from a young woman in good health and CMV-seronegative. The sequence is built from TRBV10-3 and TRBJ2-7, with no confidently assigned D gene. The CDR3 region reads CAISEGDTLIHEQYF. The DNA sequence is given as TGTGCCATCAGTGAGGGCGACACCTTAATCCACGAGCAGTACTTC.